Reported below is one T cell receptor beta chain. Its specificity is unknown. 13 Jbeta primers and 60 Vbeta primers were used for the PCR. The data were produced by immunoSEQ multiplex PCR, yet TCRdb's version contains in-frame clones alone and is incomplete. Its clone listing holds 150,000 to 200,000 clones. CDR3 length: 16 residues. Losses at the gene ends were 7 bases for V and 8 bases for J; bases not matched to a gene: 14. Germline V gene sequence: CDR1 MDHEN, CDR2 SYDVKM. The sample originates from a study of cytomegalovirus exposure and HLA in healthy donors. Whole-study results and caveats: Exclusion as indistinguishable affected some V segments, including TRBV6-2 and TRBV6-3.

The sequenced sample was PBMCs. The V call is TRBV28, the J call TRBJ2-1; the match to TRBD2 covers 10 bases. The origin of this receptor is a woman aged 18-29 years in good health and CMV-seropositive. CDR3 region: CASTPGGGLAGDEQFF. The CDR3 nucleotides read TGTGCCAGCACCCCGGGAGGAGGGCTAGCGGGAGATGAGCAGTTCTTC.